The 21 T cell receptor beta chains in this list originate from one sample, sequenced in a study of CD8 T cells in Susac syndrome (dated by TCRdb to about 2019). The library was prepared using the immunoSEQ multiplex PCR assay. RNA was extracted with the RNeasy kit and 0.5 to 1 ug was reverse transcribed using random hexamers. TCRdb ran its own pipeline on the public reads, namely fastp trimming at Q25 and MiXCR clone calling, and kept in-frame beta chains. Rows matching on CDR3 protein sequence are summarized as one entry with the most common DNA and genes. Present in this sample are approximately 120,000 distinct CDR3 sequences, over 85% of which were seen just once. 0.25% to 0.35% of the sample is held by the ten biggest clonotypes. Material: CD8+ T cells from PBMCs. The receptors were sampled from a human donor with multiple sclerosis.

This chain connects TRBV13 to TRBJ2-7, with 9 bases identical to TRBD2. V was clipped by 3 bases and J by 0 bases; unmatched bases: 6. Per the germline V gene, CDR1 is PRHDT and CDR2 is FYEKMQ (reference sequence). CDR3 length: 16 amino acids. CDR3 loop: CASSLGTSSSSYEQYF. Written as DNA, the CDR3 is TGTGCCAGCAGCTTGGGGACTAGCTCAAGCTCCTACGAGCAGTACTTC.

The chain is built from TRBV13 and TRBJ2-5; D gene uncertain. This CDR3 contains 15 residues. Trimming stripped 3 bases from V and 2 bases from J, with 13 bases between. Germline CDR1 PRHDT, CDR2 FYEKMQ (reference sequence). CDR3 in amino acids: CASSFSRVRQETQYF. The CDR3 bases are TGTGCCAGCAGCTTCTCCCGGGTGAGACAAGAGACCCAGTACTTC.

The chain is built from TRBV2 and TRBJ1-1; D gene ambiguous. This CDR3 has 15 residues. Germline CDR1 SNHLY, CDR2 FYNNEI. Trimming took off 6 bases at V and 4 bases at J, with 18 bases between the two ends. The CDR3 DNA reads TGTGCCAGCAGAGGGAGGAGGGCGCGGAGCACTGAAGCTTTCTTT. It encodes CASRGRRARSTEAFF.

DNA of the CDR3: TGTGCCAGCAGCGGATCGACAGGGCTGGAGAAAGCTTTCTTT. It is translated as CASSGSTGLEKAFF. V is TRBV7-9 and J is TRBJ1-1; TRBD1 agrees at 7 bases. V was clipped by 5 bases and J by 9 bases; unmatched bases: 12. This CDR3 region has 14 residues. The germline V gene has CDR1 SEHNR and CDR2 FQNEAQ (reference sequence).

The V and J genes are TRBV7-8 and TRBJ2-7; tentative D call: TRBD1 (6 bases). The CDR3 runs 14 residues. From germline, CDR1 is SGHVS and CDR2 FQNEAQ. V lost 8 bases, J lost 0 bases, and 14 bases lay in between. The CDR3 here is CASRTAPISYEQYF. For the CDR3, the DNA is TGTGCCAGCCGGACAGCCCCGATCTCCTACGAGCAGTACTTC.

The V gene is TRBV24-1, the J gene TRBJ2-7; 8 bases match TRBD1. The CDR3 sequence is 16 residues long. J lost 3 bases, V lost 3 bases, and 9 bases had no gene match. Germline-derived CDR1 and CDR2 are KGHDR and SFDVKD. The CDR3 DNA is TGTGCCACCAGTGATGTGCCTGGACAGGGATTCTACGAGCAGTACTTC. It encodes CATSDVPGQGFYEQYF.

This clonotype appeared once. The chain links TRBV5-5 to TRBJ2-2; D possibly corresponds to TRBD1 (5 bases). This CDR3 is built from 12 residues. Germline V gene data show CDR1 as SGHKS and CDR2 as YYEKEE (reference sequence). V was shortened by 0 bases and J by 8 bases, with 5 bases between the two germline ends. The CDR3 here is CASSLGQGELFF. The CDR3 nucleotides read TGTGCCAGCAGCTTGGGACAGGGGGAGCTGTTTTTT.

The V and J genes are TRBV5-6 and TRBJ1-2; unclear D gene. This CDR3 has 18 residues. In germline, CDR1 is SGHDT, CDR2 YYEEEE. V was clipped by 4 bases and J by 0 bases, with 22 bases between them. CDR3 nucleotides: TGTGCCAGCAGCCTCTTGATGAGGTTGGAGGGCCCTAACTATGGCTACACCTTC. Encoded protein: CASSLLMRLEGPNYGYTF.

V and J are TRBV3-1 and TRBJ2-1; D is undetermined. This CDR3 is built from 12 residues. V lost 2 bases and J lost 8, with 7 bases in between. CDR1 is LGHDT, CDR2 YNNKEL, per germline (reference sequence). The CDR3 sequence: CASSQQDHEQFF. CDR3 coding DNA: TGTGCCAGCAGCCAACAGGACCATGAGCAGTTCTTC.

V usage is TRBV10-2 and J usage is TRBJ2-2, with D perhaps TRBD1 (6 bases). V lost 7 bases, J lost 4 bases, and 19 bases lay in between. The CDR3 extends over 16 amino acids. From germline, CDR1 is WSHSY and CDR2 SAAADI. CDR3 nucleotides: TGCGCCAGCACCAAACGACAGGCCGGAGGCACCGGGGAGCTGTTTTTT. Translating gives CASTKRQAGGTGELFF.

Only a few counts were recorded for this clonotype. This chain links TRBV9 with TRBJ1-1, with TRBD1 as a possible D gene (5 bases). Per the germline V gene, CDR1 is SGDLS and CDR2 is YYNGEE. This CDR3 is 15 amino acids long. Trimming took 3 bases from V and 1 from J, leaving 13 bases between them. The DNA of the CDR3 is TGTGCCAGCAGCGCCTCCGGGACGGGGAACACTGAAGCTTTCTTT. This codes for CASSASGTGNTEAFF.

The J gene is TRBJ2-3, the V gene TRBV20-1; D is unclear. Germline V gene data show CDR1 as DFQATT and CDR2 as SNEGSKA (reference sequence). The CDR3 has 14 amino acids. Deletions cut 3 bases from V and 2 bases from J, with 12 bases between. The CDR3 sequence: CSARRWRNTDTQYF. The CDR3 coding sequence is TGCAGTGCTAGGAGGTGGCGGAACACAGATACGCAGTATTTT.

This sequence joins TRBV7-9 and TRBJ2-3; 8 nucleotides match TRBD1. Unmatched junction bases numbered 4, after V lost 5 bases and J lost 0 bases. This CDR3 has 15 amino acids. Germline V CDR1 and CDR2: SEHNR, FQNEAQ (reference sequence). CDR3 DNA: TGTGCCAGCAGCACCCGACAGGGGAGCACAGATACGCAGTATTTT. Amino acids: CASSTRQGSTDTQYF.

The rearrangement uses TRBV6-2 or TRBV6-3 and TRBJ2-7, with D perhaps TRBD2 (5 bases). Germline CDR1 and CDR2: MNHEY and SVGEGT. The CDR3 runs 11 residues. Trimming shortened V by 2 bases and J by 6 bases, and 5 bases separated the two germline ends. The CDR3 nucleotides read TGTGCCAGCAGTTACGCGGGCGAGCAGTACGTC. It is translated as CASSYAGEQYV.

The J gene is TRBJ2-5, the V gene TRBV29-1; no definite D call. V was cut by 5 bases and J by 4 bases, with 5 bases left in between. The CDR3 loop spans 10 amino acids. Germline loops: CDR1 SQVTM, CDR2 ANQGSEA. DNA for the CDR3: TGCAGCGTTTTAGTAGAGACCCAGTACTTC. Translated, it gives CSVLVETQYF. The whole variable domain, remainder taken from reference TRBV29-1 and TRBJ2-5, is SAVISQKPSRDICQRGTSLTIQCQVDSQVTMMFWYRQQPGQSLTLIATANQGSEATYESGFVIDKFPISRPNLTFSTLTVSNMSPEDSSIYLCSVLVETQYFGPGTRLLVL.

This chain joins TRBV28 and TRBJ2-5, with TRBD2 matching over 8 bases. The CDR3 spans 14 residues. Trimming took 5 bases from V and 9 from J; bases not matched to a gene: 11. The germline CDR1 and CDR2 sequences are MDHEN and SYDVKM. In DNA form, the CDR3 reads TGTGCCAGCAGTCCGACTAGCGAGGGGGTGGCCCAGTACTTC. Protein: CASSPTSEGVAQYF.

The chain recombines TRBV20-1 with TRBJ2-7, with a possible D match to TRBD2 (5 bases). The CDR3 extends over 15 amino acids. Germline assignment: CDR1 DFQATT and CDR2 SNEGSKA (reference sequence). V was clipped by 3 bases and J by 1 base, with 16 bases between them. The CDR3 sequence is CSASGWARGSYEQYV. DNA of the CDR3: TGCAGTGCTAGTGGTTGGGCTAGAGGGTCCTACGAGCAGTACGTC.

The V and J genes are TRBV20-1 and TRBJ1-2, with 9 bases identical to TRBD1. Losses at the gene ends were 3 bases for V and 2 bases for J; bases not matched to a gene: 19. Germline-derived CDR1 and CDR2 are DFQATT and SNEGSKA (reference sequence). This CDR3 is built from 19 residues. Here the CDR3 reads CSASGQVPRTGEGNYGYTF. CDR3 sequence (DNA): TGCAGTGCTAGTGGACAAGTTCCCCGGACAGGGGAGGGGAACTATGGCTACACCTTC.

The chain couples TRBV24-1 to TRBJ1-1, with a weak D call TRBD1 (5 bases). The CDR3 is 11 residues long. The germline V and J ends were trimmed by 8 bases and 11 bases, with 14 bases remaining between them. Germline-derived CDR1 and CDR2 are KGHDR and SFDVKD. In nucleotides, the CDR3 is TGTGCCACCATGAAACTGGGGGAGGCTTTCTTT. Encoded protein: CATMKLGEAFF.

This clonotype has only one observation. The V and J genes are TRBV7-9 and TRBJ2-1; perhaps TRBD2 as D (5 bases). V was shortened by 1 base and J by 0 bases, with 7 bases between the two germline ends. The CDR3 has 15 amino acids. CDR1 and CDR2 from the germline V gene are SEHNR and FQNEAQ (reference sequence). CDR3 sequence reads: CASSLGRVSYNEQFF. DNA of the CDR3: TGTGCCAGCAGCTTAGGGCGGGTCTCCTACAATGAGCAGTTCTTC.

This rearrangement joins TRBV29-1 to TRBJ1-3; D gene ambiguous. This CDR3 contains 11 residues. The V gene lost 7 bases and the J gene lost 4 bases, with 8 bases spanning the gap. Looked up from germline, CDR1 is SQVTM and CDR2 is ANQGSEA. This CDR3 is CSAWVGNTIYF. CDR3 bases: TGCAGCGCTTGGGTAGGAAACACCATATATTTT.